In its sample, the clone carrying this T cell receptor (beta chain) was seen many times. What it binds is unknown. Germline V gives CDR1 SGHTA, CDR2 FQGNSA. V gave up 3 bases and J gave up 5 bases; unmatched junction bases: 3. CDR3 length: 14 amino acids. The sample is drawn from a study of T cell repertoires in cytomegalovirus infection. Whole-study context: Both CMV infection and a matching HLA type were indicated by public TCR beta signatures. Regarding the study as a whole: Public TCR beta family frequency separated CMV-and-HLA carriers, including in an independent cohort. HLA-C-restricted, CMV-specific TCR beta clonotypes were dominant ex vivo.

TCRdb recomputed calls from the reads with MiXCR, one row per CDR3 protein. The sample shows 250,000 to 300,000 distinct CDR3 sequences, around 8.7% of them seen only once. The chain recombines TRBV7-2 with TRBJ2-5; 10 bases line up with TRBD2. The source is a human donor in good health (CMV status not recorded). Some clones in this sample may be carry-over from other donors' samples. Material for sequencing was PBMCs. The DNA for the CDR3 is TGTGCCAGCAGCTTGGGACTAGCGCCTGAGACCCAGTACTTC. It yields the protein CASSLGLAPETQYF.